The next 24 T cell receptor beta chains were all read from a single sample in a study of T-cell reconstitution after alpha-beta-depleted transplantation in children. Unique molecular identifiers were incorporated during preparation of the TCRbeta library. Each CDR3 protein is one row after TCRdb ran MiXCR on the PCR reads. The data hold under 850,000 distinct CDR3 sequences, with under 15% observed a single time. The starting material was PBMCs, obtained before TCRalphabeta/CD19-depleted stem cell transplant. These receptors were obtained from a girl aged 2-10 years with congenital amegakaryocytic thrombocytopenia, due to receive a stem cell transplant.

This clonotype was counted at least ten times. J is TRBJ2-1 and V is TRBV7-6, with D perhaps matching TRBD2 (6 bases). Per germline, CDR1 SGHVS and CDR2 FNYEAQ. The CDR3 sequence is 13 residues long. V shed 5 bases and J shed 6 bases, with 11 bases lying between them. For the CDR3, the DNA is TGTGCCAGCAGCGAACGGGACTTCAATGAGCAGTTCTTC. It translates to CASSERDFNEQFF.

This clonotype was picked up many times. The chain carries TRBV6-5 and TRBJ2-2, with 9 bases identical to TRBD2. Germline CDR1 and CDR2: MNHEY and SVGAGI. The length of the CDR3 is 17 residues. Trimming at V came to 4 bases and at J to 1 base, leaving 7 bases not matched to a gene. CDR3 in DNA: TGTGCCAGCAGTTTTGCCCCGACTAGCGGGAACACCGGGGAGCTGTTTTTT. The encoded protein is CASSFAPTSGNTGELFF.

This clonotype was counted many times. The rearrangement joins TRBV10-1 to TRBJ2-5; 8 nucleotides match TRBD1. CDR3 length: 13 residues. The V gene's germline CDR1 is WNHNN and CDR2 SYGVQD (reference sequence). The junction had 3 bases not matched to a gene; V was cut back by 7 bases and J by 2 bases. The chain's CDR3 is CASNRTGQETQYF. The DNA of the CDR3 is TGCGCCAGCAACCGGACAGGGCAAGAGACCCAGTACTTC.

There are many counts of this clonotype. The chain combines TRBV29-1 with TRBJ1-4, with D uncertain. V shed 7 bases and J shed 0 bases, with 9 bases lying between them. Looked up from germline, CDR1 is SQVTM and CDR2 is ANQGSEA. There are 13 residues in the CDR3. The CDR3 loop reads CSGLSATNEKLFF. In nucleotides, the CDR3 is TGCAGCGGACTAAGTGCAACTAATGAAAAACTGTTTTTT. Looking up the rest from reference TRBV29-1 and TRBJ1-4 gives the full variable domain: SAVISQKPSRDICQRGTSLTIQCQVDSQVTMMFWYRQQPGQSLTLIATANQGSEATYESGFVIDKFPISRPNLTFSTLTVSNMSPEDSSIYLCSGLSATNEKLFFGSGTQLSVL.

This clonotype has ten or more counts. CDR3 sequence reads: CSASSLAGDWADTQYF. The CDR3 DNA reads as TGCAGTGCTAGTTCGCTAGCGGGAGATTGGGCAGATACGCAGTATTTT. This chain joins TRBV20-1 and TRBJ2-3; 10 nucleotides match TRBD2. Germline V lookup: CDR1 DFQATT, CDR2 SNEGSKA (reference sequence). The CDR3 spans 16 residues. V lost 3 bases to trimming and J lost 4 bases; unmatched junction nucleotides: 10.

This clonotype was observed many times. This sequence joins TRBV20-1 and TRBJ2-1; D is perhaps TRBD2 (5 bases). Trimming shortened V by 0 bases and J by 3 bases, and 15 bases separated the two germline ends. CDR3 length equals 16 residues. The germline gives CDR1 DFQATT, CDR2 SNEGSKA (reference sequence). The CDR3 sequence is CSARDESGRVYNEQFF. For the CDR3, the DNA is TGCAGTGCTAGAGATGAAAGCGGACGGGTCTACAATGAGCAGTTCTTC.

This clonotype has ten or more counts. The chain is built from TRBV4-1 and TRBJ2-2, with no clear D. The CDR3 is made up of 13 amino acids. V was clipped by 3 bases and J by 6 bases, with 8 bases between them. Germline-derived CDR1 and CDR2 are MGHRA and YSYEKL. CDR3 sequence reads: CASSQLSAGELFF. For the CDR3, the DNA is TGCGCCAGCAGCCAGCTTTCGGCCGGGGAGCTGTTTTTT.

This clonotype was picked up many times. This chain connects TRBV12-3 or TRBV12-4 to TRBJ1-4; 9 bases are a match to TRBD1. V was pared by 7 bases and J by 8 bases, with 8 bases of the junction left unmatched. This CDR3 comprises 14 residues. This chain's CDR3 is CASTNDRGGEKLFF. CDR3 nucleotides: TGTGCCAGCACCAACGACAGGGGGGGAGAAAAACTGTTTTTT.

There are many counts of this clonotype. The gene calls are TRBV5-1 and TRBJ1-5; D is possibly TRBD1 (5 bases). The V gene's germline CDR1 is SGHRS and CDR2 YFSETQ. The CDR3 extends over 15 amino acids. V was trimmed by 0 bases and J by 4 bases, leaving 11 bases between them. CDR3 sequence: CASSLGLGVNQPQHF. For the CDR3, the DNA is TGCGCCAGCAGCTTGGGGTTGGGGGTTAATCAGCCCCAGCATTTT.

This clonotype was picked up a small number of times. The chain joins TRBV5-1 to TRBJ2-7; 9 positions match TRBD1. This CDR3 has 15 residues. The ends lost 4 bases at V and 3 bases at J; junction bases unmatched: 8. The germline CDR1 and CDR2 sequences are SGHRS and YFSETQ. The CDR3 bases are TGCGCCAGCAGCCCCGGGGACAGGGAGATCTACGAGCAGTACTTC. This encodes CASSPGDREIYEQYF.

This clonotype was recorded at least ten times. The rearrangement joins TRBV19 to TRBJ2-3; D gene unclear. Germline V lookup: CDR1 LNHDA, CDR2 SQIVND (reference sequence). The CDR3 contains 13 residues. Deletions cut 8 bases from V and 0 bases from J, with 9 bases between. The chain's CDR3 is CASAQDSTDTQYF. The CDR3 DNA follows: TGTGCCAGTGCGCAAGACAGCACAGATACGCAGTATTTT.

At least ten counts were recorded for this clonotype. The chain carries TRBV10-1 and TRBJ2-1; TRBD2 agrees at 9 bases. The CDR3 covers 14 residues. V was clipped by 5 bases and J by 8 bases; unmatched bases: 7. Germline-derived CDR1 and CDR2 are WNHNN and SYGVQD (reference sequence). The CDR3 protein is CASSILAGFDEQFF. The CDR3 bases are TGCGCCAGCAGTATACTAGCGGGTTTCGATGAGCAGTTCTTC.

The chain carries TRBV5-1 and TRBJ2-5; D is possibly TRBD2 (6 bases). Trimming removed 4 bases at V and 5 bases at J, with 15 bases between. The CDR3 is 14 residues long. From germline, CDR1 is SGHRS and CDR2 YFSETQ. This chain's CDR3 is CASSLTGGVETQYF. The CDR3 DNA sequence: TGCGCCAGCAGCCTTACAGGCGGGGTTGAGACCCAGTACTTC.

Of note for this clonotype: Given a much more abundant clone one base away, this may be a read error. V gene TRBV29-1 combines with J gene TRBJ1-1; tentatively, D is TRBD1 (5 bases). With 4 bases removed from V and 4 bases from J, the gap between germline ends came to 13 bases. The CDR3 loop spans 13 amino acids. CDR1 and CDR2 from the germline V gene are SQVTM and ANQGSEA. In DNA form, the CDR3 reads TGCAGCGTTGCAGGGCCCTCGAGCACTGAAGCTTTCTTT. This translates into CSVAGPSSTEAFF.

The genes are TRBV29-1 and TRBJ2-1; 7 bases map to TRBD1. The V gene end was trimmed by 7 bases and the J gene end by 4 bases; junction bases not matched to a gene: 4. Germline assignment: CDR1 SQVTM and CDR2 ANQGSEA. The CDR3 totals 12 residues. The CDR3 loop is CSAQGPYNEQFF. The CDR3 nucleotides read TGCAGCGCACAGGGGCCTTACAATGAGCAGTTCTTC.

There are many counts of this clonotype. The chain recombines TRBV20-1 with TRBJ2-5; 7 nucleotides line up with TRBD2. The CDR3 runs to 15 residues. Germline V CDR1 and CDR2: DFQATT, SNEGSKA (reference sequence). V dropped 0 bases and J dropped 2; count of bases not matched to a gene: 6. CDR3: CSARDPLGGQETQYF. In nucleotides, the CDR3 is TGCAGTGCTAGAGATCCCCTGGGAGGGCAAGAGACCCAGTACTTC.

This clonotype occurred many times. The chain has TRBV4-2 and TRBJ2-1; 7 bases map to TRBD2. J was trimmed by 4 bases and V by 4 bases; bases with no gene match: 13. The CDR3 contains 17 residues. Germline V lookup: CDR1 LGHNA, CDR2 YNFKEQ. Written as DNA, the CDR3 is TGTGCCAGCAGCCTCCCGCCCTCTAGCGGAGAGTACAATGAGCAGTTCTTC. Translated: CASSLPPSSGEYNEQFF.

This clonotype was observed many times. The genes are TRBV5-1 and TRBJ2-4; 8 positions agree with TRBD2. CDR1 is SGHRS, CDR2 YFSETQ, per germline. This CDR3 contains 16 residues. With 5 bases clipped from V and 10 bases from J, the junction kept 17 bases outside the gene matches. The CDR3 nucleotides read TGCGCCAGCAGTGTTGGGGCCGGACTAGCCTCCCTGATTCAGTACTTC. Encoded protein: CASSVGAGLASLIQYF.

Only a few counts were recorded for this clonotype. The genes are TRBV29-1 and TRBJ2-3; 7 bases fit TRBD2. CDR3 length: 12 residues. The J segment lost 2 bases and the V segment lost 7 bases, leaving 3 bases of the junction unmatched. Germline CDR1 and CDR2: SQVTM and ANQGSEA. CDR3 sequence (DNA): TGCAGCGGGGGGACTATCACAGATACGCAGTATTTT. It translates to CSGGTITDTQYF.

The J gene is TRBJ1-2, the V gene TRBV12-3 or TRBV12-4; D is perhaps TRBD1 (5 bases). The CDR3 covers 13 residues. V was shortened by 7 bases and J by 7 bases, with 16 bases between the two germline ends. CDR3: CASMGPAGGGYTF. CDR3 nucleotide sequence: TGTGCCAGCATGGGCCCTGCGGGGGGTGGCTACACCTTC.

This clonotype was recorded many times. The chain has TRBV29-1 and TRBJ2-7, with D perhaps matching TRBD1 (6 bases). The CDR3 totals 12 residues. Per the germline V gene, CDR1 is SQVTM and CDR2 is ANQGSEA. Trimming removed 5 bases at V and 2 bases at J, with 10 bases between. The DNA for the CDR3 is TGCAGCGTTTATTCAGGGGCCTACGAGCAGTACTTC. Its translation: CSVYSGAYEQYF.

This clonotype was seen ten or more times. The V call is TRBV20-1, the J call TRBJ2-5, with D uncertain. Germline V gene data show CDR1 as DFQATT and CDR2 as SNEGSKA (reference sequence). V lost 1 base and J lost 0, with 6 bases in between. The CDR3 consists of 13 residues. CDR3 residues: CSARGDYQETQYF. DNA of the CDR3: TGCAGTGCTAGAGGGGATTACCAAGAGACCCAGTACTTC.

This clonotype was detected ten times or more. The CDR3 nucleotides are TGCGCCAGCAGCTCGGGGACAGGGACTGAAGCTTTCTTT. The encoded protein is CASSSGTGTEAFF. The chain links TRBV5-1 to TRBJ1-1; 9 positions match TRBD1. The CDR3 contains 13 residues. Germline trimming cut 3 bases from V and 5 bases from J; bases unmatched to any gene: 2. The germline V gene has CDR1 SGHRS and CDR2 YFSETQ.

This clonotype was picked up a small number of times. This rearrangement joins TRBV5-1 to TRBJ2-7, with TRBD2 matching over 9 bases. Per germline, CDR1 SGHRS and CDR2 YFSETQ. The V segment lost 0 bases and the J segment 6 bases; nucleotides outside the gene matches: 13. This CDR3 comprises 17 residues. CDR3 nucleotides: TGCGCCAGCAGCTTGGCCCAAGCGGGAGGCAGTTATGGCGAGCAGTACTTC. It specifies CASSLAQAGGSYGEQYF.